A selection of T cell receptor beta chains follows, all from one sample in a study of cytomegalovirus exposure and HLA in healthy donors. Assay: immunoSEQ multiplex PCR; the TCRdb copy retains only in-frame clones and omits some. The table includes 180,000 or so clones, roughly a tenth detected once. Sequenced material: PBMCs. The receptors were gathered from a woman between 25 and 40 years old in good health and CMV-seropositive. Both conserved end residues are part of each CDR3. The D gene is left open where the match is weak. Size is omitted from some rows. Given values are once, few, many or a class for expanded clones.

clone size	J gene	D gene	V gene	CDR3 length	CDR3 DNA	CDR3 protein
NA	TRBJ1-3	NA	TRBV2	14	TGTGCCAGCAAGACCCAGGGTAGTGGAAACACCATATATTTT	CASKTQGSGNTIYF
few	TRBJ1-3	NA	TRBV6-5	15	TGTGCCAGCAGACCCGACAGGTACTCTGGAAACACCATATATTTT	CASRPDRYSGNTIYF
few	TRBJ1-2	NA	TRBV10-2	12	TGCGCCAGCAGTGGAAGGGGCTATGGCTACACCTTC	CASSGRGYGYTF
NA	TRBJ2-7	NA	TRBV6-4	17	TGTGCCAGCAGTGATTTAGAGTACAGGGCAGGGCCCTACGAGCAGTACTTC	CASSDLEYRAGPYEQYF
NA	TRBJ1-3	TRBD1	TRBV18	15	TGTGCCAGCTCAGAGGGACAGGCCTCTGGAAACACCATATATTTT	CASSEGQASGNTIYF
few	TRBJ2-3	TRBD2	TRBV6-1	16	TGTGCCAGCAGTGCCCAGCGGGATTACTCCAGCCCTACGCAGTATTTT	CASSAQRDYSSPTQYF
few	TRBJ1-2	NA	TRBV7-8	15	TGTGCCAGCAGCTTTGACGCCCTAAACGGGGTTGGCTACACCTTC	CASSFDALNGVGYTF
NA	TRBJ2-7	TRBD2	TRBV7-2	16	TGTGCCAGCAGCCCCTCCGGGGGGGGGCGACTAGGCCGACAGTACTTC	CASSPSGGGRLGRQYF
few	TRBJ2-1	TRBD2	TRBV4-1	16	TGCGCCAGCAGCCAAGAGGCAAGCGGGAGAGCGGATGAGCAGTTCTTC	CASSQEASGRADEQFF
few	TRBJ1-1	TRBD1	TRBV2	13	TGTGCCAGCAGTGTTAACAGGGGCACTGAAGCTTTCTTT	CASSVNRGTEAFF